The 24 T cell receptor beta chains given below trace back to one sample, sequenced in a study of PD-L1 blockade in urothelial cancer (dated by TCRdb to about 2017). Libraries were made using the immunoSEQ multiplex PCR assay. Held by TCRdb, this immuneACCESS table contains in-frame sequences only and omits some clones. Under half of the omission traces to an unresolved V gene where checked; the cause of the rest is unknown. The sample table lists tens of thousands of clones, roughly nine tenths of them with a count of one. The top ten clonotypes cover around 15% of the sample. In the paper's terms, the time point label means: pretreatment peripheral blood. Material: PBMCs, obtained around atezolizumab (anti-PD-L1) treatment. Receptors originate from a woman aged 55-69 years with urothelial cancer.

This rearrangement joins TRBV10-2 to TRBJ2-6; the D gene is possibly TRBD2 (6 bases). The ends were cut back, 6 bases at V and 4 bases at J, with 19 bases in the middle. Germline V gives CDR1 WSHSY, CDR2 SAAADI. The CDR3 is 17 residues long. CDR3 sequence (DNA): TGCGCCAGCAGAGAGGGTGGAGGGATCGACGGGGCCAACGTCCTGACTTTC. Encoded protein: CASREGGGIDGANVLTF.

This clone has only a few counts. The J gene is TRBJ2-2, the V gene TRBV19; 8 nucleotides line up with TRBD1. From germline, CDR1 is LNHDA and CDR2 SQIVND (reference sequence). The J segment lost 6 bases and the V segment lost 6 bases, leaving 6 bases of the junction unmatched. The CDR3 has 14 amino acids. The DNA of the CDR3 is TGTGCCAGTAGGGGACAGGCAGTGGCCGGGGAGCTGTTTTTT. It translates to CASRGQAVAGELFF.

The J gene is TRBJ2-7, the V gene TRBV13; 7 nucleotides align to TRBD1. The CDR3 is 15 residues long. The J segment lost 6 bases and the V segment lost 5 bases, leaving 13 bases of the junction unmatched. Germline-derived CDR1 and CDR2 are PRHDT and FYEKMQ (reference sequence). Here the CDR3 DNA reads TGTGCCAGCAGCCCAGGGGGACGGCCCTATAGCGAGCAGTACTTC. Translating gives CASSPGGRPYSEQYF.

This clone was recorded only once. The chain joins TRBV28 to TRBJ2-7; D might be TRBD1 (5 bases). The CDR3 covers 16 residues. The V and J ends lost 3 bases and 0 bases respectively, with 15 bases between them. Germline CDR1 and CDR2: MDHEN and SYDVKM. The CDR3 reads CASSFPVQGSSYEQYF. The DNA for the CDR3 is TGTGCCAGCAGTTTCCCAGTGCAGGGTAGCTCCTACGAGCAGTACTTC.

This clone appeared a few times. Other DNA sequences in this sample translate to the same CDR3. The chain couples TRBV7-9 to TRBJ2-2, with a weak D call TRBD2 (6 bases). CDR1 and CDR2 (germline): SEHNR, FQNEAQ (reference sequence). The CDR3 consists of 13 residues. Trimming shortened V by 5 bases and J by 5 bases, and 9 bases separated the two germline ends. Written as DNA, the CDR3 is TGTGCCAGCAGCGGGACTGTGACCGGGGAGCTGTTTTTT. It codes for CASSGTVTGELFF.

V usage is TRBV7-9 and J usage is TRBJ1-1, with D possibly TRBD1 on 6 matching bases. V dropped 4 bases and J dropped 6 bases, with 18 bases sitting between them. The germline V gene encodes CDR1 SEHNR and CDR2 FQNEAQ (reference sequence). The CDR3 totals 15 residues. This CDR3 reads CASSSRYRVTAEAFF. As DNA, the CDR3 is TGTGCCAGCAGCTCGCGATACAGGGTTACCGCTGAAGCTTTCTTT.

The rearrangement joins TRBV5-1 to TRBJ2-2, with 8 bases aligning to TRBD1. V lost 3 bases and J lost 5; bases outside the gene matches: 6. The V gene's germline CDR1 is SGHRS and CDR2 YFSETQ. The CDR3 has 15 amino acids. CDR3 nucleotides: TGCGCCAGCAGCTCCGGGACAGGAGCAACCGGGGAGCTGTTTTTT. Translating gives CASSSGTGATGELFF.

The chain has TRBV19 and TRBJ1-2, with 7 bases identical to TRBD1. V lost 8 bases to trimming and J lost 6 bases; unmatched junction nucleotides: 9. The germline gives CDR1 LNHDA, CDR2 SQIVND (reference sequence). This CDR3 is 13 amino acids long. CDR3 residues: CASQTLQGNGYTF. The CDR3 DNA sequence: TGTGCCAGTCAGACGCTACAGGGGAATGGCTACACCTTC.

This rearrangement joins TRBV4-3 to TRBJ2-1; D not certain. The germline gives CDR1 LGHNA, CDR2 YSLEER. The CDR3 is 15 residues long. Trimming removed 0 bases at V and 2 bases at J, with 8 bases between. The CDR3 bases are TGCGCCAGCAGCCAAGAGTATACTCCCTACAATGAGCAGTTCTTC. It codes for CASSQEYTPYNEQFF.

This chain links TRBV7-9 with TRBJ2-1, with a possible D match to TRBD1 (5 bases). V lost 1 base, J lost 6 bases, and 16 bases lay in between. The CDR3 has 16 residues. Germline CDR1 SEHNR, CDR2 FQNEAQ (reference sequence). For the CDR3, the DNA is TGTGCCAGCAGCTTAGGACAGACCTTTAGCCTCAATGAGCAGTTCTTC. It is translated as CASSLGQTFSLNEQFF.

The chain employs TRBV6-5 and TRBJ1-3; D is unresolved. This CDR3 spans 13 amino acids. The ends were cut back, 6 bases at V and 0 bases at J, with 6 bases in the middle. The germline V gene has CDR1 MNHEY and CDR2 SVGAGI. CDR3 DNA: TGTGCCAGCAGCCGGAGCTCTGGAAACACCATATATTTT. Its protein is CASSRSSGNTIYF.

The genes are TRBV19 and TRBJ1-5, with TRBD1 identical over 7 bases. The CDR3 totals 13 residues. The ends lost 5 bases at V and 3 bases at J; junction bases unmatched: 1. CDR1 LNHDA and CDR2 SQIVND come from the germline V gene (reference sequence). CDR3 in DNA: TGTGCCAGTAGTGACAGGGCCAATCAGCCCCAGCATTTT. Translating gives CASSDRANQPQHF. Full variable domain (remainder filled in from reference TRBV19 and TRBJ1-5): DGGITQSPKYLFRKEGQNVTLSCEQNLNHDAMYWYRQDPGQGLRLIYYSQIVNDFQKGDIAEGYSVSREKKESFPLTVTSAQKNPTAFYLCASSDRANQPQHFGDGTRLSIL.

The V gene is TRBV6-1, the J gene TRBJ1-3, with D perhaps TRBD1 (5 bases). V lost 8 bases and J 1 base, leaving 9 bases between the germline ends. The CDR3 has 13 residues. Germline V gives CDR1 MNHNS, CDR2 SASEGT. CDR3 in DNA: TGTGCCAGCTCGCGGGGGTCTGGAAACACCATATATTTT. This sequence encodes CASSRGSGNTIYF.

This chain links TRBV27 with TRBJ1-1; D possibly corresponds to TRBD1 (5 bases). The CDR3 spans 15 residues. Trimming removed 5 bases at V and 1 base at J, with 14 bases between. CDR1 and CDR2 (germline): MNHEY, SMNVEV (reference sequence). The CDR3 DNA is TGTGCCAGCAGTGTTAATTTTCAGGGGAACACTGAAGCTTTCTTT. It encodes CASSVNFQGNTEAFF.

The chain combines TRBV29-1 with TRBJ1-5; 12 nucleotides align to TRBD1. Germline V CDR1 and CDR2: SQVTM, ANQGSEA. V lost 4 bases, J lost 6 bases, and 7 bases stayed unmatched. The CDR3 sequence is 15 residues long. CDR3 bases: TGCAGCGTTGCCGAGGGACAGGGGGCGGCTCAGCCCCAGCATTTT. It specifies CSVAEGQGAAQPQHF.

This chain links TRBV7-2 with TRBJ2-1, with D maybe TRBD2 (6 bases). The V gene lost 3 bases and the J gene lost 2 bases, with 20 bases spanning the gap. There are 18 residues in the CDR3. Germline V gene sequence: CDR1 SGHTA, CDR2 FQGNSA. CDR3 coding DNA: TGTGCCAGCAGCTTCCAACATGGGCGACTAGGGGCCTACAATGAGCAGTTCTTC. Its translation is CASSFQHGRLGAYNEQFF.

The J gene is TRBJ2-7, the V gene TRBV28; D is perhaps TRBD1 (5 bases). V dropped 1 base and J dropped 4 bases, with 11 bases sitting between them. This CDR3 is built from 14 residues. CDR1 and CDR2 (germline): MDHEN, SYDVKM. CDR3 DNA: TGTGCCAGCAGTTTATCGCCAGGGCGTTACGAGCAGTACTTC. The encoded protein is CASSLSPGRYEQYF.

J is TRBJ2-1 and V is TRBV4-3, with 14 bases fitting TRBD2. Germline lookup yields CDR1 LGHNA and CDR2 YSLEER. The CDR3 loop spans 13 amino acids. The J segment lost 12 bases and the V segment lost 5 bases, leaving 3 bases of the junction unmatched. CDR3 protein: CASSGLAGGMQFF. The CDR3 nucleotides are TGCGCCAGCAGCGGACTAGCGGGAGGTATGCAGTTCTTC.

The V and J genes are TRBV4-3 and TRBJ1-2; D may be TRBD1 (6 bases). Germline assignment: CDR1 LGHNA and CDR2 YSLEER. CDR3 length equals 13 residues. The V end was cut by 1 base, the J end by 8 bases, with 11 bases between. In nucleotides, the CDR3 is TGCGCCAGCAGCCAAGGGACAGTAGGCGGCTACACCTTC. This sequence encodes CASSQGTVGGYTF.

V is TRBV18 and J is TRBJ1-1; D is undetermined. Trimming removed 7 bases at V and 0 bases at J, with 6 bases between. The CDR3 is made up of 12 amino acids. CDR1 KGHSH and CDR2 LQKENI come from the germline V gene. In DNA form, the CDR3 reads TGTGCCAGCTGTCAGTTGAACACTGAAGCTTTCTTT. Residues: CASCQLNTEAFF. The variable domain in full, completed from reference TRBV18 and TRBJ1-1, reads NAGVMQNPRHLVRRRGQEARLRCSPMKGHSHVYWYRQLPEEGLKFMVYLQKENIIDESGMPKERFSAEFPKEGPSILRIQQVVRGDSAAYFCASCQLNTEAFFGQGTRLTVV.

In DNA form, the CDR3 reads TGTGCCAGCAGCTCACCGGGACAGGGGTTCATGTGGGGGGCCAACGTCCTGACTTTC. Translated: CASSSPGQGFMWGANVLTF. The chain uses TRBV9 and TRBJ2-6; the match to TRBD1 covers 10 bases. Germline-derived CDR1 and CDR2 are SGDLS and YYNGEE. The CDR3 runs 19 residues. V shed 4 bases, J shed 4 bases, and the junction held 14 bases outside the gene matches.

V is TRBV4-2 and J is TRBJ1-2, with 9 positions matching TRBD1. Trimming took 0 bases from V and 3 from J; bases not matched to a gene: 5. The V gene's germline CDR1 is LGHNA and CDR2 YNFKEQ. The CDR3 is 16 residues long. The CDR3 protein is CASSQEGDRDDYGYTF. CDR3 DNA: TGTGCCAGCAGCCAAGAGGGGGACAGGGATGACTATGGCTACACCTTC.

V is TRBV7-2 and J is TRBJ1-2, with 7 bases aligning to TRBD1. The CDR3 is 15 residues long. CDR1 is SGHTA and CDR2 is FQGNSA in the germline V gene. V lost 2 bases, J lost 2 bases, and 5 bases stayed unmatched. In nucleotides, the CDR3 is TGTGCCAGCAGCTTACAGACAGGGACCAACTATGGCTACACCTTC. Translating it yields CASSLQTGTNYGYTF.

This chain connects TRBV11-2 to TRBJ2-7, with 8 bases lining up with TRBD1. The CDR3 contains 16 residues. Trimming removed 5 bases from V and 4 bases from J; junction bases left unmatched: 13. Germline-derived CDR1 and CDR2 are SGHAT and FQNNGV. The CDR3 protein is CASSPGAGGRLYEQYF. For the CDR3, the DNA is TGTGCCAGCAGCCCAGGGGCAGGGGGCCGGCTTTACGAGCAGTACTTC.